This is a list of T cell receptor beta chains from one sample in a study of shared clonotypes between healthy human individuals. Clones were read by immunoSEQ multiplex PCR, and TCRdb kept only the in-frame ones, dropping some. The sample holds some 1,100,000 clones, about four fifths seen once. Material for sequencing was memory CD4+ T cells from PBMCs. The receptors here all came from a man younger than 35 in good health. Some clones in this sample may be carry-over from other donors' samples. The CDR3 runs from the conserved cysteine through the conserved F or W. The D gene is left open where the match is weak. Clone size is not always given. Where it is, it says once, few, many or a class for expanded clones.

size	V	J	D	CDR3	DNA
NA	TRBV6-5	TRBJ1-1	NA	CASSYSIRSTEAFF	TGTGCCAGCAGTTACTCGATAAGGAGCACTGAAGCTTTCTTT
NA	TRBV19	TRBJ1-1	TRBD1	CASNRQGTRGEAFF	TGTGCCAGTAACCGACAGGGGACGCGTGGTGAAGCTTTCTTT
NA	TRBV7-3	TRBJ2-1	NA	CASSLTGVGGEQFF	TGTGCCAGCAGCTTAACGGGAGTTGGCGGTGAGCAGTTCTTC
NA	TRBV7-9	TRBJ1-1	TRBD1	CASSLKGRTGDTEAFF	TGTGCCAGCAGCTTAAAGGGTAGGACAGGGGACACTGAAGCTTTCTTT
NA	TRBV7-9	TRBJ2-1	TRBD2	CASSTTSGRALRRYNEQFF	TGTGCCAGCAGCACGACTAGCGGGAGGGCCTTACGTCGTTACAATGAGCAGTTCTTC
NA	TRBV7-2	TRBJ2-7	TRBD2	CASSRSGISSYEQYF	TGTGCCAGCAGTAGAAGCGGGATCAGCTCCTACGAGCAGTACTTC
NA	TRBV27	TRBJ2-1	TRBD2	CASSQPGLAGRNEQFF	TGTGCCAGCAGCCAACCGGGACTAGCGGGAAGGAATGAGCAGTTCTTC
NA	TRBV10-3	TRBJ2-3	TRBD1	CAIRSGQGRDTQYF	TGTGCCATCAGATCGGGACAGGGTCGCGATACGCAGTATTTT
NA	TRBV7-9	TRBJ1-1	TRBD1	CASSFASTGGVQAFF	TGTGCCAGCAGCTTCGCTTCGACAGGGGGCGTCCAGGCTTTCTTT
NA	TRBV28	TRBJ1-4	NA	CASSPSGSTNEKLFF	TGTGCCAGCAGTCCCTCGGGGTCAACTAATGAAAAACTGTTTTTT
many	TRBV6-1	TRBJ1-3	TRBD1	CASSWDRGTGNTIYF	TGTGCCAGCAGTTGGGACAGGGGGACAGGAAACACCATATATTTT
NA	TRBV27	TRBJ1-5	NA	CASSEDGLSNQPQHF	TGTGCCAGCAGCGAGGACGGCTTAAGCAATCAGCCCCAGCATTTT
NA	TRBV30	TRBJ2-7	TRBD1	CACQRRGQGEGEQYF	TGTGCCTGCCAAAGGCGGGGACAGGGGGAGGGCGAGCAGTACTTC
NA	TRBV5-6	TRBJ1-2	NA	CASSLIQGPSYTF	TGTGCCAGCAGCTTGATACAGGGCCCAAGCTACACCTTC
NA	TRBV5-5	TRBJ2-7	NA	CASSLVGSSYEQYF	TGTGCCAGCAGCTTAGTCGGGTCCTCCTACGAGCAGTACTTC
few	TRBV7-9	TRBJ2-5	NA	CASSLVTVQETQYF	TGTGCCAGCAGCTTAGTAACAGTCCAAGAGACCCAGTACTTC
once	TRBV19	TRBJ1-5	TRBD1	CASSIGDRGGGRAPQHF	TGTGCCAGTAGTATAGGGGACAGAGGGGGAGGGCGGGCGCCCCAGCATTTT
NA	TRBV4-2	TRBJ2-4	TRBD2	CASSQLLAGPWKNIQYF	TGTGCCAGCAGCCAATTGCTAGCGGGACCTTGGAAAAACATTCAGTACTTC
few	TRBV4-2	TRBJ1-1	TRBD1	CASSQAGQGMNTEAFF	TGTGCCAGCAGCCAAGCGGGACAGGGAATGAACACTGAAGCTTTCTTT
NA	TRBV6-5	TRBJ2-6	TRBD1	CASSYGTGGFANVLTF	TGTGCCAGCAGTTACGGGACAGGGGGTTTTGCCAACGTCCTGACTTTC
NA	TRBV9	TRBJ2-5	NA	CASSVSSREGATQYF	TGTGCCAGCAGCGTGAGCAGCCGGGAAGGTGCGACCCAGTACTTC
NA	TRBV6-1	TRBJ2-3	NA	CASSETRSDTQYF	TGTGCCAGCAGTGAGACCAGATCCGATACGCAGTATTTT
NA	TRBV29-1	TRBJ2-1	NA	CSVYGLTLSSYNEQFF	TGCAGCGTTTACGGACTAACCTTGAGCTCCTACAATGAGCAGTTCTTC
NA	TRBV15	TRBJ1-5	TRBD1	CATSRDRQGAGNQPQHF	TGTGCCACCAGCAGAGATAGGCAGGGGGCCGGCAATCAGCCCCAGCATTTT
once	TRBV6-1	TRBJ1-5	NA	CASSRADPDNQPQHF	TGTGCCAGCAGTCGAGCAGACCCCGACAATCAGCCCCAGCATTTT
once	TRBV7-2	TRBJ1-1	TRBD1	CASSRTGTGGRGTEAFF	TGTGCCAGCAGCCGGACCGGGACAGGGGGCAGAGGCACTGAAGCTTTCTTT
few	TRBV5-4	TRBJ2-1	TRBD2	CASSPSGIYNEQFF	TGTGCCAGCAGCCCTAGCGGGATATACAATGAGCAGTTCTTC
NA	TRBV5-1	TRBJ1-1	NA	CASSQRPIQSNTEAFF	TGCGCCAGCAGCCAAAGACCGATACAGAGTAACACTGAAGCTTTCTTT
NA	TRBV9	TRBJ2-3	TRBD2	CASSVLLAGVADTQYF	TGTGCCAGCAGCGTATTGCTAGCGGGAGTAGCAGATACGCAGTATTTT
NA	TRBV5-1	TRBJ2-1	TRBD2	CASSLGVGLADYNEQFF	TGCGCCAGCAGCTTGGGGGTGGGTCTAGCGGATTACAATGAGCAGTTCTTC
NA	TRBV18	TRBJ2-7	NA	CASSPGTKSYEQYF	TGTGCCAGCTCACCGGGGACCAAGTCCTACGAGCAGTACTTC
NA	TRBV4-1	TRBJ2-7	TRBD2	CASSQDMTSGSSYEQYF	TGCGCCAGCAGCCAAGATATGACTAGCGGGAGCTCCTACGAGCAGTACTTC
few	TRBV25-1	TRBJ2-7	TRBD2	CASSDLGGRFTDEQYF	TGTGCCAGCAGTGATTTGGGCGGGAGATTCACGGACGAGCAGTACTTC
once	TRBV28	TRBJ2-5	NA	CASDSRGETQYF	TGTGCCAGCGACAGCCGCGGGGAGACCCAGTACTTC
many	TRBV6-1	TRBJ2-7	TRBD1	CASSAQPRDSYEQYF	TGTGCCAGCAGTGCCCAACCCAGGGACAGTTACGAGCAGTACTTC
NA	TRBV28	TRBJ1-2	NA	CASSLPLTMAGVFGYTF	TGTGCCAGCAGTTTACCACTAACGATGGCAGGGGTCTTTGGCTACACCTTC
NA	TRBV11-3	TRBJ2-2	NA	CASSRTAGELFF	TGTGCCAGCTCCAGGACGGCCGGGGAGCTGTTTTTT
once	TRBV9	TRBJ2-2	NA	CASSVQGMNTGELFF	TGTGCCAGCAGCGTCCAGGGGATGAACACCGGGGAGCTGTTTTTT
many	TRBV29-1	TRBJ1-3	NA	CSATGPSSGNTIYF	TGCAGCGCCACGGGGCCCAGCTCTGGAAACACCATATATTTT
few	TRBV5-1	TRBJ1-2	NA	CASSLGRDSGGYTF	TGCGCCAGCAGCTTGGGCAGGGATAGTGGCGGCTACACCTTC
NA	TRBV9	TRBJ1-3	NA	CASSVTGTGNTIYF	TGTGCCAGCAGCGTAACAGGGACTGGAAACACCATATATTTT
NA	TRBV5-5	TRBJ2-1	TRBD2	CASSLRLASNEQFF	TGTGCCAGCAGCCTCAGACTAGCCAGCAATGAGCAGTTCTTC
NA	TRBV28	TRBJ2-5	NA	CASTRTGRGETQYF	TGTGCCAGCACCAGGACAGGGAGGGGGGAGACCCAGTACTTC
NA	TRBV6-1	TRBJ1-4	NA	CASSLGTGGKLFF	TGTGCCAGCAGCCTCGGGACGGGCGGAAAACTGTTTTTT